One sample yielded the 11 T cell receptor beta chains listed below, sequenced in a study of blood T cell repertoires in COVID-19. Method: immunoSEQ multiplex PCR; TCRdb's copy keeps in-frame clones and lacks some. The sample lists 280,000 or so clones, roughly 85% occurring once. Material: peripheral blood. These receptors were taken from a human donor in a cohort sampled during active COVID-19.

V is TRBV29-1 and J is TRBJ2-1; 15 bases align to TRBD2. Losses at the gene ends were 3 bases for V and 9 bases for J; bases not matched to a gene: 6. The CDR3 has 15 amino acids. Germline V CDR1 and CDR2: SQVTM, ANQGSEA. The CDR3 here is CSVEVGLAGGTEQFF. The CDR3 DNA sequence: TGCAGCGTTGAGGTCGGACTAGCGGGAGGGACTGAGCAGTTCTTC.

The chain recombines TRBV27 with TRBJ2-1, with 14 positions matching TRBD2. The V gene end was trimmed by 3 bases and the J gene end by 15 bases; junction bases not matched to a gene: 4. The CDR3 is 13 residues long. Germline V lookup: CDR1 MNHEY, CDR2 SMNVEV (reference sequence). The CDR3 DNA sequence: TGTGCCAGCAGTTTGGGGACTAGCGGGAGTCGGTTCTTC. The encoded protein is CASSLGTSGSRFF.

This chain connects TRBV5-4 to TRBJ1-6; D not certain. V was cut by 1 base and J by 7 bases, with 9 bases left in between. This CDR3 comprises 14 residues. Germline values: CDR1 SGHNT, CDR2 YYREEE (reference sequence). In DNA, the CDR3 is TGTGCCAGCAGCTTGCACAGTCCAAATTCACCCCTCCACTTT. This gives the protein CASSLHSPNSPLHF.

The DNA of the CDR3 is TGCAGCGTCCAGGGACAGCACGGGGAGCAGTACTTC. This codes for CSVQGQHGEQYF. The V gene is TRBV29-1, the J gene TRBJ2-7, with TRBD1 matching over 7 bases. This CDR3 is built from 12 residues. The V gene end was trimmed by 6 bases and the J gene end by 7 bases; junction bases not matched to a gene: 9. Germline V gives CDR1 SQVTM, CDR2 ANQGSEA.

This rearrangement joins TRBV7-2 to TRBJ2-1, with TRBD2 identical over 8 bases. V was pared by 5 bases and J by 0 bases, with 9 bases of the junction left unmatched. Germline CDR1 is SGHTA and CDR2 is FQGNSA. The CDR3 extends over 17 amino acids. In DNA, the CDR3 is TGTGCCAGCAGCCCTAATCGGCTAGCGGGCTCCTACAATGAGCAGTTCTTC. It specifies CASSPNRLAGSYNEQFF.

The chain combines TRBV6-5 with TRBJ1-1, with D perhaps TRBD1 (6 bases). Germline values: CDR1 MNHEY, CDR2 SVGAGI. Trimming stripped 4 bases from V and 10 bases from J, with 19 bases between. The CDR3 has 14 residues. The CDR3 is CASSLTGRGAAAFF. The CDR3 nucleotides are TGTGCCAGCAGTTTAACAGGGCGAGGGGCCGCAGCTTTCTTT.

This chain uses TRBV6-2 or TRBV6-3 with TRBJ2-3; TRBD2 matches 10 bases. The V and J ends lost 6 bases and 4 bases, in that order; junction bases with no gene match: 4. Looked up from germline, CDR1 is MNHEY and CDR2 is SVGEGT. The length of the CDR3 is 14 residues. DNA of the CDR3: TGTGCCAGCAGCTCTAGCGGGAGATCAGATACGCAGTATTTT. Protein sequence: CASSSSGRSDTQYF.

In nucleotides, the CDR3 is TGTGCCAGCTCACAGGCAGGGACAGGGGACAAAAAGCAGTACTTC. Amino acid sequence: CASSQAGTGDKKQYF. The chain employs TRBV18 and TRBJ2-7, with 10 positions matching TRBD1. From germline, CDR1 is KGHSH and CDR2 LQKENI. With V trimmed by 4 bases and J by 8 bases, 11 bases remained unmatched. The CDR3 totals 15 residues.

The CDR3 here is CASRGTPDVGNTIYF. The CDR3 nucleotides read TGTGCCAGTAGGGGGACACCAGATGTTGGAAACACCATATATTTT. This chain joins TRBV19 and TRBJ1-3; possibly TRBD1 for D (6 bases). The CDR3 loop spans 15 amino acids. The germline gives CDR1 LNHDA, CDR2 SQIVND (reference sequence). Deletions cut 6 bases from V and 3 bases from J, with 15 bases between.

This clone came up once. The chain recombines TRBV4-1 with TRBJ2-6, with TRBD2 matching over 7 bases. The ends lost 4 bases at V and 0 bases at J; junction bases unmatched: 6. Germline CDR1 is MGHRA and CDR2 is YSYEKL. The CDR3 sequence is 17 residues long. CDR3 DNA sequence: TGCGCCAGCAGCCCTACCGGGACTAACTCTGGGGCCAACGTCCTGACTTTC. Its translation is CASSPTGTNSGANVLTF.

In its sample, this clone was seen once. The J gene is TRBJ1-1, the V gene TRBV6-6; TRBD1 agrees at 7 bases. This CDR3 comprises 12 residues. Germline CDR1 is MNHNY and CDR2 is SVGAGI (reference sequence). CDR3 nucleotide sequence: TGTGGGGCAGGGGGTTTTAACACTGAAGCTTTCTTT. This sequence encodes CGAGGFNTEAFF.